The entry below gives a single T cell receptor beta chain sequence along with its context. These data come from a study of blood T cell repertoires in COVID-19. Overall study: Italy, Spain and the United States were the sources of the convalescent and acute COVID-19 samples. T cells, B-cell-depleted T cells, or PBMCs supplied cDNA or gDNA.

CDR3 length equals 15 residues. The trim removed 6 bases at V and 2 bases at J, leaving 4 bases unmatched. Germline V gene lookup returns CDR1 MDHEN and CDR2 SYDVKM. In the original workflow: Using reference gene primer amplification, nucleated cell counts were estimated. Measured with immunoSEQ multiplex PCR; TCRdb has only the in-frame clones, and not every one. V and J calls plus clone size are reproduced from that table; the DNA served to infer D and trimming. The sample lists about 190,000 clones; around three quarters were seen once. Sequencing was performed on PBMCs or T cells enriched from blood (not recorded which). The chain joins TRBV28 to TRBJ2-5, with 12 bases matching TRBD2. The clonotype originates from a woman aged 45-60 years with acute COVID-19. DNA of the CDR3: TGTGCCAGCAGCACTAGCGGGGGGTATCAAGAGACCCAGTACTTC. This sequence encodes CASSTSGGYQETQYF.